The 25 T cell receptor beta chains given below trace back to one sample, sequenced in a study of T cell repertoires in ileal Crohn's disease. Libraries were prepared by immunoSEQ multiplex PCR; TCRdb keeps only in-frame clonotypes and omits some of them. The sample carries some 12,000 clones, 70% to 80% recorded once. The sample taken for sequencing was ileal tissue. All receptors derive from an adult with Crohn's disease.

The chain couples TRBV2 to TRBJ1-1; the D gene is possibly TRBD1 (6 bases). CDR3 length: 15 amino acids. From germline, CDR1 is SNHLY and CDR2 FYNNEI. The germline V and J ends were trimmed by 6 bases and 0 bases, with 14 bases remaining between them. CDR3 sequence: CASRPGTSMNTEAFF. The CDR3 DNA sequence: TGTGCCAGCAGGCCTGGGACATCAATGAACACTGAAGCTTTCTTT.

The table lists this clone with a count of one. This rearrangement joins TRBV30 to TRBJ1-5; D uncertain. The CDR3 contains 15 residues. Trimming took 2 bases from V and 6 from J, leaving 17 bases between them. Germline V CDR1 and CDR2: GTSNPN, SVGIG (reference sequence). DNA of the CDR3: TGTGCCTGGAGTTCCTCAATAGGTCGAGGTCAGCCCCAGCATTTT. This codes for CAWSSSIGRGQPQHF.

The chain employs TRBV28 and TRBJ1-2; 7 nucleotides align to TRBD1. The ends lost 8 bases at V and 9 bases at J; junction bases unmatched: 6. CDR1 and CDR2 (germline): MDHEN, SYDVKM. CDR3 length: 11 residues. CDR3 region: CASSNRGSYTF. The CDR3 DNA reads TGTGCCAGCTCCAACAGGGGAAGCTACACCTTC.

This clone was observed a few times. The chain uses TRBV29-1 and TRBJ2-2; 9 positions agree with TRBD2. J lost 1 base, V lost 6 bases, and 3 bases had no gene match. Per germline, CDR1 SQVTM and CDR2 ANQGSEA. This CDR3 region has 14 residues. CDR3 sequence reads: CSVKTSGNTGELFF. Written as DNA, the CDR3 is TGCAGCGTAAAGACTAGCGGGAACACCGGGGAGCTGTTTTTT.

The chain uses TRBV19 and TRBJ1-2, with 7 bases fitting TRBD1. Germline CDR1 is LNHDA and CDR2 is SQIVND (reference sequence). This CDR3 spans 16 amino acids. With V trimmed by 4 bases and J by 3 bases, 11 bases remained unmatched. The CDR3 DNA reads TGTGCCAGTAGTAATCATGGGACAGTGTCTGACTATGGCTACACCTTC. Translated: CASSNHGTVSDYGYTF.

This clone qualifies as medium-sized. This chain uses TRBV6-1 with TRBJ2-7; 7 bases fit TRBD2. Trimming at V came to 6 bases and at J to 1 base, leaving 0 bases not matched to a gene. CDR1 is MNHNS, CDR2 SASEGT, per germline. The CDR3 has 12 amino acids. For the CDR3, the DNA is TGTGCCAGCAGACTAGCGTCCTACGAGCAGTACTTC. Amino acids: CASRLASYEQYF.

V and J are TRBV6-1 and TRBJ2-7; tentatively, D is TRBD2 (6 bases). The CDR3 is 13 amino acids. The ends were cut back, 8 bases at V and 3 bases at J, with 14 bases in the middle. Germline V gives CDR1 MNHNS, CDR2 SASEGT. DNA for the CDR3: TGTGCCAGCCGGGACTCAGGTCTCTACGAGCAGTACTTC. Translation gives CASRDSGLYEQYF.

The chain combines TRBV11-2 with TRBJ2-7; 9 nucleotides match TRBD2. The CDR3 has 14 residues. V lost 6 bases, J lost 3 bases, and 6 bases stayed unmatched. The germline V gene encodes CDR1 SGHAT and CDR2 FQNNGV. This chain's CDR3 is CASSFLAGVYEQYF. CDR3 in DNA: TGTGCCAGCAGTTTTTTAGCGGGAGTCTACGAGCAGTACTTC.

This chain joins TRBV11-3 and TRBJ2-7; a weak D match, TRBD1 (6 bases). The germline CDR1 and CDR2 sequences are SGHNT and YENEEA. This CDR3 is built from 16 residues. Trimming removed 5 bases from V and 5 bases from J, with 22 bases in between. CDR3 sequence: CASSHRERASFDEQYF. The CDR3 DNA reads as TGTGCCAGCAGCCACAGGGAAAGGGCCAGCTTCGACGAGCAGTACTTC.

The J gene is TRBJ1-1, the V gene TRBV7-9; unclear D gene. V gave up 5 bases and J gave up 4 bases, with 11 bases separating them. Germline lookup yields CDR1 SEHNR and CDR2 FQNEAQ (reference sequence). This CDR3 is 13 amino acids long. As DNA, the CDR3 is TGTGCCAGCAGCCTTCACAGTGGCACTGAAGCTTTCTTT. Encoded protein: CASSLHSGTEAFF.

The CDR3 nucleotides are TGTGCCAGCAGACGGGACAGCTCCTACGAGCAGTACTTC. This encodes CASRRDSSYEQYF. J is TRBJ2-7 and V is TRBV6-6; 7 bases are a match to TRBD1. V dropped 6 bases and J dropped 0; count of bases not matched to a gene: 2. Germline V gene lookup returns CDR1 MNHNY and CDR2 SVGAGI (reference sequence). The CDR3 sequence is 13 residues long.

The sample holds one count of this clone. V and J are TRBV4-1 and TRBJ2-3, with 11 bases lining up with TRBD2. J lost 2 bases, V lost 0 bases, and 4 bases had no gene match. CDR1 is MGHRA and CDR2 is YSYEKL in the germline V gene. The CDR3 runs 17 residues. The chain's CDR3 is CASSQELAGENTDTQYF. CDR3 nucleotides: TGCGCCAGCAGCCAAGAACTAGCGGGAGAGAACACAGATACGCAGTATTTT.

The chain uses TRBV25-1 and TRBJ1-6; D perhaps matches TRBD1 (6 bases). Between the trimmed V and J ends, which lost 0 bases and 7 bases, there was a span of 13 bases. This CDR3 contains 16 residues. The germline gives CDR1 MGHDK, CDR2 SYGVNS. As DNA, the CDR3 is TGTGCCAGCAGTGAATATAAGGGGACAAGAAATTCACCCCTCCACTTT. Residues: CASSEYKGTRNSPLHF.

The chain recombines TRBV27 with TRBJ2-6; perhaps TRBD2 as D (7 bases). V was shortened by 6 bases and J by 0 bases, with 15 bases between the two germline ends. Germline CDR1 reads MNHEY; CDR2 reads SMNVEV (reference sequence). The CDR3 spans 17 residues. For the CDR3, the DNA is TGTGCCAGCAGCTCGAGGGGGGGCGACTCTGGGGCCAACGTCCTGACTTTC. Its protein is CASSSRGGDSGANVLTF.

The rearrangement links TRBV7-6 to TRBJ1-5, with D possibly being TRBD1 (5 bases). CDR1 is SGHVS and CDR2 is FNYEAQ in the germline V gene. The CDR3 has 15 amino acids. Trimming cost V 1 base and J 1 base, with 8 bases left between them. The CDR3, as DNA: TGTGCCAGCAGCTTAGGGCAGGGCAGCAATCAGCCCCAGCATTTT. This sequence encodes CASSLGQGSNQPQHF.

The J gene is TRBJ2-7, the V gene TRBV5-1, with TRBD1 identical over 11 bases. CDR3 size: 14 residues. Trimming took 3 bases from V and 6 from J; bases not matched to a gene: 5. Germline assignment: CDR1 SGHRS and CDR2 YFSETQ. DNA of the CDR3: TGCGCCAGCAGCTCGGGACAGGGGGAATTCGAGCAGTACTTC. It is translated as CASSSGQGEFEQYF. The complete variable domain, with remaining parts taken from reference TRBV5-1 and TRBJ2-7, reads KAGVTQTPRYLIKTRGQQVTLSCSPISGHRSVSWYQQTPGQGLQFLFEYFSETQRNKGNFPGRFSGRQFSNSRSEMNVSTLELGDSALYLCASSSGQGEFEQYFGPGTRLTVT.

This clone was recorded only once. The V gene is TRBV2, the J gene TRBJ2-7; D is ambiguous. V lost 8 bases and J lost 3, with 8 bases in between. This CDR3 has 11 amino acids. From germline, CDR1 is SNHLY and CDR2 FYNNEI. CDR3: CASLFYYEQYF. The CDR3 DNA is TGTGCCAGCCTCTTCTACTACGAGCAGTACTTC.

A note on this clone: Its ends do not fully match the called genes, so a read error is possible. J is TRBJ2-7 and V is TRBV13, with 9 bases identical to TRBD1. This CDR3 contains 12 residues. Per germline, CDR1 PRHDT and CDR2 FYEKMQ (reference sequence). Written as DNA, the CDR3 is TGTGCCAGCAGCCTTAGGACAGGGGAACTAGTCTTC. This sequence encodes CASSLRTGELVF.

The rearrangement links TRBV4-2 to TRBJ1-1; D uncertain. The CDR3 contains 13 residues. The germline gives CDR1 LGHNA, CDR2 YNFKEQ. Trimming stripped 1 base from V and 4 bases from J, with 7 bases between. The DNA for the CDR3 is TGTGCCAGCAGCCAAGGCAGTCCCACTGAAGCTTTCTTT. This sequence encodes CASSQGSPTEAFF.

The CDR3 DNA sequence: TGTGCCTGGAGTGAGAGTCGCGAGCAGTACTTC. Encoded protein: CAWSESREQYF. The chain is built from TRBV30 and TRBJ2-7; D is undetermined. The CDR3 is made up of 11 amino acids. The germline gives CDR1 GTSNPN, CDR2 SVGIG (reference sequence). V was shortened by 1 base and J by 6 bases, with 7 bases between the two germline ends.

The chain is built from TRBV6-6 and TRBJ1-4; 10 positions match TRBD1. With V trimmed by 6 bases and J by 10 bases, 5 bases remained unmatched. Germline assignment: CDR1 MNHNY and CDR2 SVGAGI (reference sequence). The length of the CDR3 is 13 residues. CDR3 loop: CASRLGQGGKLFF. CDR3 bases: TGTGCCAGCAGACTCGGACAGGGGGGAAAACTGTTTTTT.

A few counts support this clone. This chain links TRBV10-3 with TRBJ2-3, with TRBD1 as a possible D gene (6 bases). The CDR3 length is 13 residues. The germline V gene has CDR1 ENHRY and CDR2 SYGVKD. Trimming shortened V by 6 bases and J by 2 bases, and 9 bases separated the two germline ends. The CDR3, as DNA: TGTGCCATCAGCACAGGGTACACAGATACGCAGTATTTT. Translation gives CAISTGYTDTQYF.

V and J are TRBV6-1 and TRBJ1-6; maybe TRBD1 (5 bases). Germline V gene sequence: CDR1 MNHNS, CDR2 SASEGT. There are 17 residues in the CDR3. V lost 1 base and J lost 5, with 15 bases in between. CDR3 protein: CASSEGGRGRNNSPLHF. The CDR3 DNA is TGTGCCAGCAGTGAAGGGGGTAGGGGTCGGAATAATTCACCCCTCCACTTT.

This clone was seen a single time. DNA of the CDR3: TGCAGCGTACGGACAGATTTCCTAGGGGAGACCCAGTACTTC. Protein sequence: CSVRTDFLGETQYF. The J gene is TRBJ2-5, the V gene TRBV29-1, with D possibly being TRBD1 (6 bases). This CDR3 has 14 residues. V gave up 6 bases and J gave up 5 bases, with 19 bases separating them. Germline V gene sequence: CDR1 SQVTM, CDR2 ANQGSEA.

The CDR3 DNA reads TGCAGTGCTAGAGGTGACAGGGACGAGTTCTTC. Protein product: CSARGDRDEFF. The chain uses TRBV20-1 and TRBJ2-1; TRBD1 matches at 7 bases. The germline V gene has CDR1 DFQATT and CDR2 SNEGSKA (reference sequence). This CDR3 contains 11 residues. J gave up 14 bases and V 1 base, and 5 bases lay outside the gene matches.